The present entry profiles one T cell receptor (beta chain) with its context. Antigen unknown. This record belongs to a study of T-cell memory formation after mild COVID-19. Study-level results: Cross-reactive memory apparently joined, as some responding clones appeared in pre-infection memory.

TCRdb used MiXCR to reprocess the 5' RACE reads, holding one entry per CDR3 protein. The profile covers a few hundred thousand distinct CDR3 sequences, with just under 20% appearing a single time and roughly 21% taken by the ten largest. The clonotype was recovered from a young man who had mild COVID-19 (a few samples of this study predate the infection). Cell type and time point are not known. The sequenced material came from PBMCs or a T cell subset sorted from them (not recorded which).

The CDR3 DNA reads TGCAGTGCTAGAAAAGGCGGCAGCCAAGAGACCCAGTACTTC. Encoded protein: CSARKGGSQETQYF. This chain links TRBV20-1 with TRBJ2-5, with unresolved D. This CDR3 is built from 14 residues. Germline assignment: CDR1 DFQATT and CDR2 SNEGSKA (reference sequence). The germline V and J ends were trimmed by 2 bases and 1 base, with 11 bases remaining between them.